A selection of T cell receptor beta chains follows, all from one sample in a study of long-term antiretroviral therapy in people with HIV. Generated by immunoSEQ multiplex PCR, the TCRdb table keeps only in-frame clones and is missing some. Among around 20,000 clones listed, roughly 80% were seen once. Sequences were derived from unsorted PBMCs, sampled 0.6 years after starting antiretroviral therapy. These receptors were taken from a woman between 18 and 29 years old with HIV. Each CDR3 is given with its conserved first and last residue. Size is omitted from some rows. Given values are once, few, many or a class for expanded clones.

V: TRBV11-1; size: NA; CDR3: CASSLAGLGEKLFF
V: TRBV9; size: NA; CDR3: CASSVEGTDYGYTF
V: TRBV11-1; size: NA; CDR3: CASSLAQGGEAFF
V: TRBV5-8; size: NA; CDR3: CASSFQGYSNQPQHF
V: TRBV28; size: NA; CDR3: CASSLLPGTILDTQYF
V: TRBV21-1; size: NA; CDR3: CATTTVGRVGYEQYF
V: TRBV25-1; size: NA; CDR3: CASRGQYNSPLHF
V: TRBV29-1; size: NA; CDR3: CSVSVQNIQYF
V: TRBV7-3; size: NA; CDR3: CASSLTPLGSGSTGELFF
V: TRBV5-4; size: medium-sized; CDR3: CASSSRGQGKYEQYF
V: TRBV21-1; size: few; CDR3: CASSLNVTSGSNEQFF
V: TRBV5-1; size: NA; CDR3: CASSLAGDTGELFF
V: TRBV19; size: NA; CDR3: CASSVNRANEQYF
V: TRBV5-1; size: NA; CDR3: CASSPSGGVGGYTF
V: TRBV6-6; size: NA; CDR3: CASSYSGETEAFF
V: TRBV7-2; size: NA; CDR3: CASSSGQGRTEAFF
V: TRBV28; size: NA; CDR3: CASTLKGVSGYTF
V: TRBV5-1; size: NA; CDR3: CASSSAGPPNEKLFF
V: TRBV5-1; size: once; CDR3: CASRLGTENPYGYTF
V: TRBV9; size: NA; CDR3: CASSVGGAATDTQYF
V: TRBV7-9; size: NA; CDR3: CASSLAPWGNEQFF
V: TRBV11-2; size: NA; CDR3: CASSAGTSGRRTKNIQYF
V: TRBV2; size: NA; CDR3: CASSYSTDTQYF
V: TRBV13; size: NA; CDR3: CASSFEPYTFYGYTF
V: TRBV6-1; size: NA; CDR3: CASSGEGETSTYTF
V: TRBV27; size: once; CDR3: CASSLFGNTEAFF
V: TRBV5-6; size: NA; CDR3: CASSLGGFGEQFF
V: TRBV7-9; size: NA; CDR3: CASSLDDSYGYTF
V: TRBV4-1; size: NA; CDR3: CASSQDQGTTSGYTF
V: TRBV7-3; size: medium-sized; CDR3: CASSLHPTGQEYNIQYF
V: TRBV11-2; size: NA; CDR3: CASSSNGGAFF
V: TRBV28; size: NA; CDR3: CASSLKGAATNEKLFF
V: TRBV29-1; size: NA; CDR3: CSGGGRPMNTEAFF
V: TRBV4-1; size: NA; CDR3: CASSQSVGRETQYF
V: TRBV19; size: NA; CDR3: CASAGGLADTQYF
V: TRBV29-1; size: NA; CDR3: CSATGLEMGISYNEQFF
V: TRBV5-1; size: once; CDR3: CASREAGSGNTIYF
V: TRBV5-4; size: NA; CDR3: CASSLDRAIGYTF
V: TRBV11-3; size: NA; CDR3: CASSLEFGTGGSGANVLTF